This TCR beta chain is from a study of cytomegalovirus exposure and HLA in healthy donors. Study-wide points: An analysis was carried out later, and it reportedly showed fewer N-insertions in an Asian-associated ancestry cluster than the approximately 700-donor mean.

Healthy people donating bone marrow made up the donors. Primers: 60 Vbeta forward and 13 Jbeta reverse. Method: immunoSEQ multiplex PCR; TCRdb's copy keeps in-frame clones and lacks some. This sample has fewer than 250,000 clones, with approximately 80% found just once. Remarks on this clone: The target antigen is unknown.

Germline values: CDR1 SNHLY, CDR2 FYNNEI. This CDR3 contains 16 residues. The ends were cut back, 6 bases at V and 2 bases at J, with 16 bases in the middle. The sample consisted of PBMCs. The receptor's source is a girl aged 2-9 years in good health and CMV-seronegative. The chain recombines TRBV2 with TRBJ2-2, with D perhaps matching TRBD2 (5 bases). In DNA, the CDR3 is TGTGCCAGCAGCTCCCTAGCTTCGATAAACACCGGGGAGCTGTTTTTT. Protein product: CASSSLASINTGELFF.